One and the same sample provided the 23 T cell receptor beta chains below, sequenced in a study of shared clonotypes between healthy human individuals. Naive CD8 cells lacked CD45RO, underwent positive selection for CCR7 and left out terminally differentiated effector memory CD45RA+ cells. Assay: immunoSEQ multiplex PCR; the TCRdb copy retains only in-frame clones and omits some. The sample holds hundreds of thousands of clones, about 96% seen once. Sample: naive CD8+ T cells sorted from blood. All receptors derive from a woman in her thirties in good health.

The chain combines TRBV27 with TRBJ2-2; 10 positions agree with TRBD2. The CDR3 length is 16 residues. Looked up from germline, CDR1 is MNHEY and CDR2 is SMNVEV (reference sequence). V dropped 3 bases and J dropped 6; count of bases not matched to a gene: 7. The CDR3 bases are TGTGCCAGCAGTTTCGGCCTAGCGGGAGAGGCCGGGGAGCTGTTTTTT. It codes for CASSFGLAGEAGELFF.

The gene calls are TRBV28 and TRBJ2-7, with D tentatively TRBD2 (5 bases). This CDR3 has 13 amino acids. Trimming pared 6 bases from V and 3 bases from J, leaving 12 bases between. Germline assignment: CDR1 MDHEN and CDR2 SYDVKM. CDR3 bases: TGTGCCAGCAGGGACTTAGGGCTCTACGAGCAGTACTTC. Amino acid sequence: CASRDLGLYEQYF.

In the case of this clone: The junction differs from germline at one of its ends, possibly a read error. The rearrangement links TRBV2 to TRBJ2-7; a possible D gene is TRBD2 (5 bases). The CDR3 covers 11 residues. Germline V gene sequence: CDR1 SNHLY, CDR2 FYNNEI. CDR3 in DNA: TGTGCCAGCAGTGAACGGCGGGCGAAGCACTTC. Translated, it gives CASSERRAKHF. The full variable domain, in which reference TRBV2 and TRBJ2-7 provide the parts outside the CDR3, is EPEVTQTPSHQVTQMGQEVILRCVPISNHLYFYWYRQILGQKVEFLVSFYNNEISEKSEIFDDQFSVERPDGSNFTLKIRSTKLEDSAMYFCASSERRAKHFGPGTRLTVT.

The chain couples TRBV6-1 to TRBJ2-3; tentatively, D is TRBD1 or TRBD2 (5 bases each). The CDR3 spans 15 residues. Trimming took off 1 base at V and 7 bases at J, with 15 bases between the two ends. From germline, CDR1 is MNHNS and CDR2 SASEGT. The CDR3 DNA follows: TGTGCCAGCAGTGAAGGGGGGAACCCCTCCTATACGCAGTATTTT. Amino acid sequence: CASSEGGNPSYTQYF.

This chain connects TRBV27 to TRBJ1-2; a weak D match, TRBD1 (5 bases). This CDR3 has 15 residues. V was cut by 6 bases and J by 4 bases, with 18 bases left in between. Germline V gene lookup returns CDR1 MNHEY and CDR2 SMNVEV (reference sequence). The CDR3 spells CASRQTSGTIYGYTF. The CDR3 nucleotides read TGTGCCAGCAGACAAACGTCCGGGACCATCTATGGCTACACCTTC.

This clone was seen a single time. The chain links TRBV7-9 to TRBJ1-5; no definite D call. Trimming pared 1 base from V and 5 bases from J, leaving 9 bases between. The CDR3 totals 14 residues. The germline V gene encodes CDR1 SEHNR and CDR2 FQNEAQ (reference sequence). DNA for the CDR3: TGTGCCAGCAGCTTAGATGGCAGGCATCAGCCCCAGCATTTT. The encoded protein is CASSLDGRHQPQHF.

The chain links TRBV9 to TRBJ2-1; 9 nucleotides line up with TRBD2. The CDR3 has 17 residues. V gave up 0 bases and J gave up 2 bases; unmatched junction bases: 6. Germline V gene sequence: CDR1 SGDLS, CDR2 YYNGEE. This CDR3 reads CASSVDLRLAAYNEQFF. The CDR3 region has the DNA TGTGCCAGCAGCGTAGATCTTAGACTAGCGGCCTACAATGAGCAGTTCTTC. The whole variable domain, filled in from reference TRBV9 and TRBJ2-1, reads DSGVTQTPKHLITATGQRVTLRCSPRSGDLSVYWYQQSLDQGLQFLIQYYNGEERAKGNILERFSAQQFPDLHSELNLSSLELGDSALYFCASSVDLRLAAYNEQFFGPGTRLTVL.

The V call is TRBV28, the J call TRBJ2-7, with TRBD2 matching 8 bases. CDR3 length: 16 amino acids. CDR1 is MDHEN, CDR2 SYDVKM, per germline. V lost 7 bases, J lost 3 bases, and 14 bases stayed unmatched. The CDR3, as DNA: TGTGCCAGCACGGGGGGGCGTGACTCCGGGTTCTACGAGCAGTACTTC. Translation gives CASTGGRDSGFYEQYF.

The chain links TRBV13 to TRBJ2-1; 8 nucleotides line up with TRBD2. CDR1 and CDR2 from the germline V gene are PRHDT and FYEKMQ (reference sequence). V dropped 5 bases and J dropped 7; count of bases not matched to a gene: 10. This CDR3 is built from 15 residues. This CDR3 is CASSRTSGRWNEQFF. DNA for the CDR3: TGTGCCAGCAGCCGCACTAGCGGAAGGTGGAATGAGCAGTTCTTC. The whole variable domain, filled in from reference TRBV13 and TRBJ2-1, reads AAGVIQSPRHLIKEKRETATLKCYPIPRHDTVYWYQQGPGQDPQFLISFYEKMQSDKGSIPDRFSAQQFSDYHSELNMSSLELGDSALYFCASSRTSGRWNEQFFGPGTRLTVL.

The chain joins TRBV28 to TRBJ1-3, with D maybe TRBD1 (5 bases). V was clipped by 3 bases and J by 4 bases, with 19 bases between them. The CDR3 loop spans 17 amino acids. Germline assignment: CDR1 MDHEN and CDR2 SYDVKM. The CDR3 sequence is CASSFRTGVFLGNTIYF. The CDR3 coding sequence is TGTGCCAGCAGTTTTCGCACAGGAGTTTTTCTCGGAAACACCATATATTTT.

CDR3 region: CAISVGETYEQYF. CDR3 DNA sequence: TGTGCCATCAGTGTGGGAGAAACCTACGAGCAGTACTTC. V gene TRBV10-3 combines with J gene TRBJ2-7; possibly TRBD2 for D (5 bases). This CDR3 has 13 residues. The germline CDR1 and CDR2 sequences are ENHRY and SYGVKD. V dropped 4 bases and J dropped 2 bases, with 9 bases sitting between them.

The chain combines TRBV6-1 with TRBJ2-4; D possibly corresponds to TRBD2 (6 bases). This CDR3 comprises 18 residues. Trimming took off 2 bases at V and 3 bases at J, with 20 bases between the two ends. Germline V lookup: CDR1 MNHNS, CDR2 SASEGT. The CDR3 is CASSETVRTRDHKNIQYF. In DNA form, the CDR3 reads TGTGCCAGCAGTGAAACCGTACGCACGCGGGACCACAAAAACATTCAGTACTTC.

The chain uses TRBV4-2 and TRBJ1-5; D unclear. Germline CDR1 is LGHNA and CDR2 is YNFKEQ. Trimming removed 0 bases from V and 2 bases from J, with 8 bases in between. This CDR3 spans 15 amino acids. CDR3 DNA sequence: TGTGCCAGCAGCCAAGATCTTGCTGGCAATCAGCCCCAGCATTTT. It translates to CASSQDLAGNQPQHF.

V and J are TRBV19 and TRBJ2-1; D not certain. Trimming stripped 5 bases from V and 0 bases from J, with 8 bases between. Germline CDR1 LNHDA, CDR2 SQIVND (reference sequence). The CDR3 has 14 amino acids. The CDR3 here is CASSELSSYNEQFF. The CDR3 DNA is TGTGCCAGTAGTGAGCTGAGCTCCTACAATGAGCAGTTCTTC. Full variable domain (missing parts from reference TRBV19 and TRBJ2-1): DGGITQSPKYLFRKEGQNVTLSCEQNLNHDAMYWYRQDPGQGLRLIYYSQIVNDFQKGDIAEGYSVSREKKESFPLTVTSAQKNPTAFYLCASSELSSYNEQFFGPGTRLTVL.

V is TRBV27 and J is TRBJ2-3, with 10 bases aligning to TRBD2. This CDR3 spans 15 amino acids. Germline assignment: CDR1 MNHEY and CDR2 SMNVEV (reference sequence). V was clipped by 4 bases and J by 1 base; unmatched bases: 2. CDR3 amino acids: CASSSLAGGTDTQYF. The CDR3 coding sequence is TGTGCCAGCAGTTCTCTAGCGGGGGGCACAGATACGCAGTATTTT.

CDR3: CASRPRLGNQPQHF. DNA of the CDR3: TGTGCCAGCAGGCCGAGGCTAGGGAATCAGCCCCAGCATTTT. The chain joins TRBV6-1 to TRBJ1-5; no reliable D call. CDR1 and CDR2 (germline): MNHNS, SASEGT. Trimming removed 6 bases from V and 4 bases from J, with 13 bases in between. The length of the CDR3 is 14 residues.

This chain connects TRBV28 to TRBJ2-1; possibly TRBD1 or TRBD2 for D (5 bases each). The V end was cut by 7 bases, the J end by 3 bases, with 22 bases between. Germline lookup yields CDR1 MDHEN and CDR2 SYDVKM. This CDR3 contains 17 residues. As DNA, the CDR3 is TGTGCCAGCACCCCTCGGGATAGGGACCCACACTACAATGAGCAGTTCTTC. Amino acid sequence: CASTPRDRDPHYNEQFF.

J is TRBJ2-7 and V is TRBV27; 7 bases are shared with TRBD1. Germline lookup yields CDR1 MNHEY and CDR2 SMNVEV (reference sequence). The V and J ends lost 5 bases and 0 bases, in that order; junction bases with no gene match: 4. The CDR3 spans 14 residues. CDR3 bases: TGTGCCAGCAGTGCACAGGGGTACTCCTACGAGCAGTACTTC. Amino acid sequence: CASSAQGYSYEQYF.

V usage is TRBV5-5 and J usage is TRBJ2-7; 12 bases fit TRBD1. Germline-derived CDR1 and CDR2 are SGHKS and YYEKEE (reference sequence). J gave up 4 bases and V 3 bases, and 11 bases lay outside the gene matches. The CDR3 extends over 17 amino acids. CDR3: CASSSLNGGQGAYEQYF. For the CDR3, the DNA is TGTGCCAGCAGCTCTTTAAATGGGGGACAGGGGGCTTACGAGCAGTACTTC. The variable domain in full, with the rest retrieved from reference TRBV5-5 and TRBJ2-7, is DAGVTQSPTHLIKTRGQQVTLRCSPISGHKSVSWYQQVLGQGPQFIFQYYEKEERGRGNFPDRFSARQFPNYSSELNVNALLLGDSALYLCASSSLNGGQGAYEQYFGPGTRLTVT.

This sequence joins TRBV7-9 and TRBJ2-7, with D perhaps TRBD1 (5 bases). V lost 1 base and J lost 2, with 6 bases in between. From germline, CDR1 is SEHNR and CDR2 FQNEAQ (reference sequence). The CDR3 length is 13 residues. The CDR3 DNA reads as TGTGCCAGCAGCTTAGGGGGCACCTACGAGCAGTACTTC. It yields the protein CASSLGGTYEQYF.

The chain links TRBV5-4 to TRBJ2-7, with D perhaps matching TRBD2 (5 bases). V was trimmed by 0 bases and J by 7 bases, leaving 11 bases between them. This CDR3 spans 13 amino acids. From germline, CDR1 is SGHNT and CDR2 YYREEE (reference sequence). This CDR3 reads CASSLERDWEQYF. The CDR3 nucleotides are TGTGCCAGCAGCTTGGAACGGGATTGGGAGCAGTACTTC.

The chain carries TRBV28 and TRBJ2-1; no definite D call. The CDR3 consists of 11 residues. With 3 bases removed from V and 9 bases from J, the gap between germline ends came to 6 bases. CDR1 and CDR2 (germline): MDHEN, SYDVKM. The CDR3 loop reads CASSFKGEQFF. CDR3 sequence (DNA): TGTGCCAGCAGTTTCAAAGGTGAGCAGTTCTTC.

This clone was recorded once. The chain joins TRBV19 to TRBJ1-4; unclear D gene. V dropped 3 bases and J dropped 8 bases, with 13 bases sitting between them. The CDR3 is made up of 14 amino acids. Germline lookup yields CDR1 LNHDA and CDR2 SQIVND (reference sequence). Here the CDR3 DNA reads TGTGCCAGTAGTATTTTATTGGCATCGGAAAAACTGTTTTTT. Translated, it gives CASSILLASEKLFF.